The clone carrying this T cell receptor beta chain was counted ten times or more. What it recognizes is unknown. Data came from immunoSEQ multiplex PCR; TCRdb stores just in-frame clones and leaves some out. In total the sample includes over 10,000 clones, none of them seen once. The source of the sample is a study of T cells after posttransplantation cyclophosphamide. The study's findings and limits: Donor-recipient repertoire similarity was low at 1-2 months, rising over year one. Skin or GI-infiltrating T cells shared few TRB sequences with blood. Recipient CMV seropositivity and CMV reactivation strongly tracked TRB clonality.

Cyclophosphamide on days +3 and +4 followed busulfan-fludarabine conditioning and a marrow graft. The J segment lost 2 bases and the V segment lost 5 bases, leaving 14 bases of the junction unmatched. Per germline, CDR1 SGHTA and CDR2 FQGNSA. CDR3 length equals 18 residues. Sequenced material: PBMCs, taken after allogeneic stem cell transplant with posttransplant cyclophosphamide. The chain combines TRBV7-2 with TRBJ2-7; TRBD2 agrees at 11 bases. The sequence was collected from a female patient aged 35 to 55 who received an allogeneic stem cell transplant from an unrelated donor, was CMV-positive, and had acute GVHD only. Among the T cells, some may be from the graft donor. The CDR3 is CASSPRTPTSGATYEQYV. The CDR3 nucleotides are TGTGCCAGCAGCCCCAGAACCCCGACTAGCGGGGCGACCTACGAGCAGTACGTC.